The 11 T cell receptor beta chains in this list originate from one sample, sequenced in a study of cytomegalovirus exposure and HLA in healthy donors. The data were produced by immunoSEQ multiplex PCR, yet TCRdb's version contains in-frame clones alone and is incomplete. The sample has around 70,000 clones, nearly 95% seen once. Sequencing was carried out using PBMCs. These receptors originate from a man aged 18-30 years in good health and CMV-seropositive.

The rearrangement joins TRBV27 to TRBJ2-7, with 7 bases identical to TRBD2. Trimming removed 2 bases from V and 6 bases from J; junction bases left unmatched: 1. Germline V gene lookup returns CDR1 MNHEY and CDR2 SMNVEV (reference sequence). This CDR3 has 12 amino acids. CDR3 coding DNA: TGTGCCAGCAGTTTACGGGGGGTCGAGCAGTACTTC. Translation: CASSLRGVEQYF.

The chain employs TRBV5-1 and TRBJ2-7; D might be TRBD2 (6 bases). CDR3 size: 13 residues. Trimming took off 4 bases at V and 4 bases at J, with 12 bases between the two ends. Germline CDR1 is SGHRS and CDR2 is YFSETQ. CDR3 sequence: CASSNGGVYEQYF. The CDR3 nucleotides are TGCGCCAGCAGCAACGGGGGAGTGTACGAGCAGTACTTC.

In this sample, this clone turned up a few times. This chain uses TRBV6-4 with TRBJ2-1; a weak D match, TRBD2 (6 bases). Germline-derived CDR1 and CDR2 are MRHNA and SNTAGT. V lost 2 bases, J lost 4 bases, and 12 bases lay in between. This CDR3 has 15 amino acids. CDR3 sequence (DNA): TGTGCCAGCAGTGACCATGCGGGGTCATACAATGAGCAGTTCTTC. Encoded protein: CASSDHAGSYNEQFF.

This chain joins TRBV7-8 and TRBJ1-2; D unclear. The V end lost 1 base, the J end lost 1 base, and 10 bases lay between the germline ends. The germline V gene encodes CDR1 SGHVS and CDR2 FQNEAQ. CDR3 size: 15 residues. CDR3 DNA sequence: TGTGCCAGCAGCTTAGAGGCAGGTGGTAACTATGGCTACACCTTC. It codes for CASSLEAGGNYGYTF.

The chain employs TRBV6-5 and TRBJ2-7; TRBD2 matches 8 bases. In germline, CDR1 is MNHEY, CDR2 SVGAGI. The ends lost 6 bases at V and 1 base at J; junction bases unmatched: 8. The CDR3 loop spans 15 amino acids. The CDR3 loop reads CASRSGSSGSYEQYF. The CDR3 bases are TGTGCCAGCAGGAGCGGGAGCTCGGGTTCCTACGAGCAGTACTTC.

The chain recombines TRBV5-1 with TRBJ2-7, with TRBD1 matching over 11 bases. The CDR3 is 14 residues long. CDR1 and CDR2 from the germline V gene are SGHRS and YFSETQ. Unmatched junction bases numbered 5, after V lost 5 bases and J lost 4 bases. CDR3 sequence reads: CASREGQGVYEQYF. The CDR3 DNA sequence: TGCGCCAGCAGAGAGGGACAGGGGGTATACGAGCAGTACTTC.

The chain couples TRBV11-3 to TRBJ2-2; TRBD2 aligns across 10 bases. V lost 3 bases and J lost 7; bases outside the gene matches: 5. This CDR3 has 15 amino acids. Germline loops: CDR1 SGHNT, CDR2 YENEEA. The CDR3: CASSLLAGAVGELFF. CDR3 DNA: TGTGCCAGCAGCTTGCTAGCGGGAGCAGTCGGGGAGCTGTTTTTT.

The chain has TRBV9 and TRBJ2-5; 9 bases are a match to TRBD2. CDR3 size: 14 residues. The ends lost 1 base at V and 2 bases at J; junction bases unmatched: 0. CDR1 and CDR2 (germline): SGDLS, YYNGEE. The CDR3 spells CASSVLAGQETQYF. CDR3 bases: TGTGCCAGCAGCGTACTAGCGGGACAAGAGACCCAGTACTTC.

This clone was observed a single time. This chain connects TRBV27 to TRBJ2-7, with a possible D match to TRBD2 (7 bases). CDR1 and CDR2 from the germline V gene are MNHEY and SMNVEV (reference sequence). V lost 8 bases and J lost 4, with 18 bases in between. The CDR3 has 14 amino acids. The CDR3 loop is CASRLRGASYEQYF. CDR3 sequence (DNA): TGTGCCAGCCGGCTCCGGGGGGCGAGTTACGAGCAGTACTTC.

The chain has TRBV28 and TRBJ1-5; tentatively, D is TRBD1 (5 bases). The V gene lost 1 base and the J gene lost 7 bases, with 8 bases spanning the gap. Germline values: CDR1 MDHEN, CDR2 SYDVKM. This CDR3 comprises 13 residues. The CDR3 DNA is TGTGCCAGCAGTTTATCTGGGGGGCAGCCCCAGCATTTT. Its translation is CASSLSGGQPQHF.

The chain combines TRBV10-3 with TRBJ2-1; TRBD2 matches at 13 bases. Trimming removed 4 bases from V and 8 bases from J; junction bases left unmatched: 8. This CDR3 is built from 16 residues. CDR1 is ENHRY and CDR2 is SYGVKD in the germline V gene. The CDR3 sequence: CAISGGTSGAADEQFF. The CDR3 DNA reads TGTGCCATCAGTGGAGGGACTAGCGGGGCCGCAGATGAGCAGTTCTTC.